The clone carrying this T cell receptor (beta chain) was counted only a few times. What it binds is unknown. The sample is drawn from a study of T cells in Graves' hyperthyroidism and ophthalmopathy. The CDR3 sequence is 14 residues long. Trimming took off 7 bases at V and 7 bases at J, with 17 bases between the two ends. In germline, CDR1 is MNHEY, CDR2 SVGEGT. Study outcomes and limitations: Blood also contained most expanded thyroid clonotypes above 0.001.

The source material, RNA transcripts, was used to amplify TCR beta CDR3 regions. The study used the HTBI primer set for a first-round RT-PCR of the TCR CDR3. TCRdb ran MiXCR on the multiplex PCR reads and lists one entry per CDR3 protein. The sample consists of under 400,000 distinct CDR3 sequences, 18% of them appearing once. The chain joins TRBV6-2 or TRBV6-3 to TRBJ2-1; tentative D call: TRBD2 (5 bases). Sequencing input: blood. This TCR was sampled from a woman in her fifties or sixties with Graves' hyperthyroidism. CDR3 nucleotides: TGTGCCAGCATACGGGATATACATCGGAATGAGCAGTTCTTC. Encoded protein: CASIRDIHRNEQFF.